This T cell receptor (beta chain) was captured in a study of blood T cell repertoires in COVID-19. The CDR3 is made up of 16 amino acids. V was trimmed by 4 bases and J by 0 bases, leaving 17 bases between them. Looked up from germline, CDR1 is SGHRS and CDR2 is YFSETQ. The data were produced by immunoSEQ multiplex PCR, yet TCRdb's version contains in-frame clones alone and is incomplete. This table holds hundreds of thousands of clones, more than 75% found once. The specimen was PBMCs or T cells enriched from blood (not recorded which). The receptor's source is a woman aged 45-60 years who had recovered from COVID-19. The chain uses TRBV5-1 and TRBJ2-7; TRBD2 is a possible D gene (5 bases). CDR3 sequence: CASSTMTTGSSYEQYF. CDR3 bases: TGCGCCAGCAGCACCATGACAACGGGGAGCTCCTACGAGCAGTACTTC.